This entry lists 18 T cell receptor beta chains sequenced from one sample in a study of identical twins. One entry per CDR3 protein results from TCRdb running MiXCR on the 5' RACE reads. Of hundreds of thousands of distinct CDR3 sequences listed, roughly 12% are singletons. In addition, the sample was reused for a study of yellow fever vaccine responses in identical twins.

The specimen sequenced was PBMCs. These receptors were collected from a woman between 18 and 30 years old in good health.

The gene calls are TRBV7-9 and TRBJ1-2; D might be TRBD1 (5 bases). Trimming removed 0 bases from V and 13 bases from J, with 12 bases in between. Germline V gene lookup returns CDR1 SEHNR and CDR2 FQNEAQ (reference sequence). The CDR3 extends over 12 amino acids. For the CDR3, the DNA is TGTGCCAGCAGCTTAGCGTCTGGGACGTGCACCTTC. Protein sequence: CASSLASGTCTF.

Comments on this clonotype: Just one base apart from a much larger clone, this may be a read error. This chain uses TRBV29-1 with TRBJ2-1; D unresolved. The V end was cut by 8 bases, the J end by 3 bases, with 8 bases between. The CDR3 spans 11 residues. From germline, CDR1 is SQVTM and CDR2 ANQGSEA. The CDR3 sequence: CSFVLYNEQFF. The CDR3 nucleotides read TGCAGCTTTGTGCTCTACAATGAGCAGTTCTTC.

CDR3: CASSSGGSSNQPQHF. CDR3 DNA sequence: TGTGCCAGTAGTTCAGGGGGCAGTTCCAATCAGCCCCAGCATTTT. V and J are TRBV19 and TRBJ1-5; 8 nucleotides line up with TRBD1. The germline V gene has CDR1 LNHDA and CDR2 SQIVND (reference sequence). This CDR3 has 15 residues. Trimming cost V 5 bases and J 3 bases; bases outside gene matches: 6.

The chain has TRBV12-3 or TRBV12-4 and TRBJ2-1; possibly TRBD1 for D (6 bases). The CDR3 is 15 amino acids. With 7 bases removed from V and 7 bases from J, the gap between germline ends came to 20 bases. The CDR3 DNA reads TGTGCCAGCACCAACAGGGTAGGCACCGGGAATGAGCAGTTCTTC. Protein: CASTNRVGTGNEQFF.

The J gene is TRBJ2-5, the V gene TRBV19, with TRBD1 identical over 9 bases. CDR1 is LNHDA and CDR2 is SQIVND in the germline V gene (reference sequence). This CDR3 has 13 residues. The trim removed 6 bases at V and 4 bases at J, leaving 3 bases unmatched. The CDR3 nucleotides are TGTGCCAGTAGCCGGACAGGGGCAGAGACCCAGTACTTC. Translation gives CASSRTGAETQYF.

This clonotype was counted many times. This chain links TRBV15 with TRBJ2-4, with 9 bases lining up with TRBD1. Germline V CDR1 and CDR2: LNHNV, YYDKDF (reference sequence). CDR3 size: 16 residues. With 1 base clipped from V and 3 bases from J, the junction kept 4 bases outside the gene matches. The CDR3 sequence: CATSRGTGEVKNIQYF. The CDR3 DNA follows: TGTGCCACCAGCAGAGGGACAGGGGAAGTCAAAAACATTCAGTACTTC.

This clonotype appeared a few times. The chain joins TRBV4-1 to TRBJ1-1, with a possible D match to TRBD1 (6 bases). The CDR3 length is 18 residues. V lost 0 bases and J 1 base, leaving 18 bases between the germline ends. Germline V lookup: CDR1 MGHRA, CDR2 YSYEKL. The CDR3 spells CASSQDLLVGGRNTEAFF. The CDR3 DNA reads TGCGCCAGCAGCCAAGATCTGCTTGTTGGGGGGCGGAACACTGAAGCTTTCTTT.

The chain carries TRBV20-1 and TRBJ2-1; 9 nucleotides match TRBD1. The germline V gene encodes CDR1 DFQATT and CDR2 SNEGSKA (reference sequence). The trim removed 4 bases at V and 7 bases at J, leaving 8 bases unmatched. CDR3 length equals 14 residues. CDR3 amino acids: CSATGQGRLNEQFF. CDR3 nucleotides: TGCAGTGCTACCGGACAGGGGAGGTTGAATGAGCAGTTCTTC.

The V gene is TRBV6-1, the J gene TRBJ2-3; possible D gene TRBD1, 6 bases. This CDR3 contains 15 residues. CDR1 and CDR2 from the germline V gene are MNHNS and SASEGT. Trimming left V 6 bases short and J 3 bases short, with 16 bases between. CDR3 protein: CASRKPGVATDTQYF. The DNA for the CDR3 is TGTGCCAGCAGGAAGCCAGGGGTTGCGACAGATACGCAGTATTTT.

This clonotype was observed a few times. V usage is TRBV3-1 and J usage is TRBJ2-7; a weak D match, TRBD2 (5 bases). This CDR3 region has 14 residues. The germline V and J ends were trimmed by 1 base and 1 base, with 8 bases remaining between them. Per the germline V gene, CDR1 is LGHDT and CDR2 is YNNKEL (reference sequence). The CDR3 region has the DNA TGTGCCAGCAGCCAAGGACGGGGATCCTACGAGCAGTACTTC. Amino acids: CASSQGRGSYEQYF.

This clonotype has a handful of counts. CDR3 loop: CASIRGAEQFF. The CDR3 nucleotides are TGTGCCAGCATCCGAGGGGCTGAGCAGTTCTTC. This chain links TRBV3-1 with TRBJ2-1; the D gene could be TRBD1 or TRBD2 (5 bases each). The germline V gene has CDR1 LGHDT and CDR2 YNNKEL (reference sequence). Trimming removed 7 bases from V and 9 bases from J, with 10 bases in between. This CDR3 has 11 residues.

Ten or more counts support this clonotype. This chain links TRBV6-5 with TRBJ1-1, with D tentatively TRBD1 (5 bases). V was cut by 1 base and J by 1 base, with 16 bases left in between. In germline, CDR1 is MNHEY, CDR2 SVGAGI. CDR3 length: 17 residues. The CDR3 is CASSYLGLGGGNTEAFF. The CDR3 bases are TGTGCCAGCAGTTACTTAGGACTGGGGGGTGGGAACACTGAAGCTTTCTTT.

This clonotype was detected ten times or more. J is TRBJ2-2 and V is TRBV12-3 or TRBV12-4; the D gene is possibly TRBD1 (6 bases). This CDR3 has 13 amino acids. V dropped 5 bases and J dropped 6 bases, with 10 bases sitting between them. CDR3 residues: CASSPGQSGELFF. For the CDR3, the DNA is TGTGCCAGCAGTCCCGGACAGTCCGGGGAGCTGTTTTTT.

At least ten counts were recorded for this clonotype. The chain has TRBV2 and TRBJ2-7, with 8 bases lining up with TRBD2. CDR3 length: 18 amino acids. V was clipped by 2 bases and J by 4 bases; unmatched bases: 16. Germline V gives CDR1 SNHLY, CDR2 FYNNEI. CDR3 in amino acids: CASSELLAVFPSRYEQYF. In DNA, the CDR3 is TGTGCCAGCAGTGAACTACTAGCGGTATTCCCATCTAGGTACGAGCAGTACTTC.

This clonotype was found a few times. The gene calls are TRBV6-1 and TRBJ1-1; 7 nucleotides match TRBD1. CDR1 and CDR2 from the germline V gene are MNHNS and SASEGT. J was trimmed by 4 bases and V by 6 bases; bases with no gene match: 5. The length of the CDR3 is 13 residues. The CDR3 coding sequence is TGTGCCAGCAGGAAACAGGGGAGCACTGAAGCTTTCTTT. Translated, it gives CASRKQGSTEAFF.

The V call is TRBV7-9, the J call TRBJ1-4; 11 nucleotides agree with TRBD1. The ends lost 5 bases at V and 7 bases at J; junction bases unmatched: 6. Germline assignment: CDR1 SEHNR and CDR2 FQNEAQ (reference sequence). This CDR3 comprises 15 residues. This CDR3 reads CASSPWTGGSEKLFF. Here the CDR3 DNA reads TGTGCCAGCAGCCCATGGACAGGGGGCTCTGAAAAACTGTTTTTT.

The genes are TRBV18 and TRBJ2-7; D call uncertain. V gave up 9 bases and J gave up 4 bases, with 13 bases separating them. The CDR3 totals 12 residues. Germline loops: CDR1 KGHSH, CDR2 LQKENI. The CDR3 sequence is CASAGDGYEQYV. The CDR3 DNA is TGTGCCAGTGCAGGCGACGGTTACGAGCAGTACGTC.

This clonotype was observed a handful of times. The chain is built from TRBV28 and TRBJ2-5; the D gene is possibly TRBD2 (5 bases). The germline V gene encodes CDR1 MDHEN and CDR2 SYDVKM. This CDR3 spans 15 amino acids. V was clipped by 1 base and J by 2 bases, with 11 bases between them. The DNA for the CDR3 is TGTGCCAGCAGTTTATTGGGAAGGGAGCAAGAGACCCAGTACTTC. This sequence encodes CASSLLGREQETQYF.